A single sample is the source of the 12 T cell receptor beta chains below, sequenced in a study of blood T cell repertoires in COVID-19. Sequenced by immunoSEQ multiplex PCR; TCRdb stores in-frame clones only, minus some. The sample records a few hundred thousand clones, about 85% being singletons. Specimen: peripheral blood. These receptors all stem from a woman between 18 and 30 years old with acute or convalescent COVID-19.

The chain is built from TRBV11-2 and TRBJ1-1; 9 positions match TRBD1. CDR3 length: 14 residues. The V segment lost 4 bases and the J segment 0 bases; nucleotides outside the gene matches: 0. Germline CDR1 reads SGHAT; CDR2 reads FQNNGV. CDR3: CASSWTGVNTEAFF. The CDR3 DNA reads TGTGCCAGCAGCTGGACAGGGGTGAACACTGAAGCTTTCTTT.

This sequence joins TRBV19 and TRBJ2-1, with D unclear. Germline V gene sequence: CDR1 LNHDA, CDR2 SQIVND (reference sequence). V lost 1 base to trimming and J lost 10 bases, with 11 bases between them. CDR3 size: 13 residues. CDR3 nucleotide sequence: TGTGCCAGTAGTATAGCGGTCGAGAGGGAGCAGTTCTTC. Its translation: CASSIAVEREQFF.

The chain couples TRBV2 to TRBJ2-2, with D tentatively TRBD2 (5 bases). The CDR3 runs 15 residues. The V gene lost 0 bases and the J gene lost 5 bases, with 10 bases spanning the gap. The V gene's germline CDR1 is SNHLY and CDR2 FYNNEI. CDR3 DNA: TGTGCCAGCAGTGAAGCGGGAGATGGGACCGGGGAGCTGTTTTTT. Encoded protein: CASSEAGDGTGELFF.

The gene calls are TRBV2 and TRBJ1-1, with 9 bases that match TRBD1. Looked up from germline, CDR1 is SNHLY and CDR2 is FYNNEI. V shed 6 bases and J 1 base; nucleotides not matched to a gene: 9. The CDR3 has 16 amino acids. In DNA form, the CDR3 reads TGTGCCAGCAGCTACACAGGGGGCGCGGGGAACACTGAAGCTTTCTTT. Its protein is CASSYTGGAGNTEAFF.

V usage is TRBV4-1 and J usage is TRBJ2-5, with 7 bases lining up with TRBD2. Germline CDR1 reads MGHRA; CDR2 reads YSYEKL. The trim removed 1 base at V and 5 bases at J, leaving 4 bases unmatched. There are 14 residues in the CDR3. Written as DNA, the CDR3 is TGCGCCAGCAGCCAAGGGGAGGGATCCGAGACCCAGTACTTC. Its protein product is CASSQGEGSETQYF.

The chain recombines TRBV14 with TRBJ2-7, with 9 bases lining up with TRBD1. The length of the CDR3 is 15 residues. With V trimmed by 3 bases and J by 5 bases, 8 bases remained unmatched. Germline loops: CDR1 SGHDN, CDR2 FVKESK. The CDR3 DNA is TGTGCCAGCAGCCATCTCGGGACAGGGCTCAACGAGCAGTACTTC. It specifies CASSHLGTGLNEQYF.

This clone occurred once. The rearrangement joins TRBV7-9 to TRBJ1-3; the match to TRBD1 covers 8 bases. This CDR3 contains 15 residues. Germline CDR1 is SEHNR and CDR2 is FQNEAQ (reference sequence). After removal of 3 bases from V and 4 bases from J, the junction contained 5 bases not matched to a gene. In DNA, the CDR3 is TGTGCCAGCAGCTTGGCAGGGGGCGAGGGAAACACCATATATTTT. As protein: CASSLAGGEGNTIYF.

This clone turned up a few times. The chain couples TRBV5-1 to TRBJ2-1; tentatively, D is TRBD1 (5 bases). The CDR3 has 14 residues. Germline CDR1 is SGHRS and CDR2 is YFSETQ. V was shortened by 2 bases and J by 3 bases, with 9 bases between the two germline ends. The CDR3 protein is CASSFMTDYNEQFF. CDR3 DNA sequence: TGCGCCAGCAGCTTTATGACAGACTACAATGAGCAGTTCTTC.

The chain carries TRBV28 and TRBJ2-1, with 9 positions matching TRBD2. CDR1 and CDR2 (germline): MDHEN, SYDVKM. The CDR3 runs 15 residues. The J segment lost 4 bases and the V segment lost 11 bases, leaving 12 bases of the junction unmatched. The CDR3 region is CASLRGREGYNEQFF. CDR3 nucleotide sequence: TGTGCCTCCCTCCGGGGGCGGGAGGGTTACAATGAGCAGTTCTTC.

The chain joins TRBV5-6 to TRBJ2-5, with TRBD1 as a possible D gene (6 bases). Deletions cut 3 bases from V and 2 bases from J, with 17 bases between. Germline CDR1 and CDR2: SGHDT and YYEEEE. This CDR3 region has 16 residues. CDR3 nucleotide sequence: TGTGCCAGCAGCTCCGGACAGCTCCTTCTACAAGAGACCCAGTACTTC. Residues: CASSSGQLLLQETQYF.

This chain uses TRBV28 with TRBJ1-5; 7 bases are a match to TRBD1. The length of the CDR3 is 14 residues. Germline loops: CDR1 MDHEN, CDR2 SYDVKM. After removal of 1 base from V and 5 bases from J, the junction contained 2 bases not matched to a gene. The DNA for the CDR3 is TGTGCCAGCAGTTTATCCAGGGGGTATCAGCCCCAGCATTTT. Its protein product is CASSLSRGYQPQHF.

V gene TRBV10-2 combines with J gene TRBJ1-5; D not certain. The germline V and J ends were trimmed by 3 bases and 3 bases, with 6 bases remaining between them. Germline CDR1 WSHSY, CDR2 SAAADI. The CDR3 sequence is 13 residues long. CDR3 residues: CASSDRHNQPQHF. CDR3 coding DNA: TGCGCCAGCAGTGACAGACACAATCAGCCCCAGCATTTT.